Following are 6 T cell receptor beta chains from one sample sequenced in a study of T cell responses to AZD1222 COVID-19 vaccine. TCRdb's table, derived via immunoSEQ multiplex PCR, lists solely in-frame clones and lacks some. The repertoire holds 86,000 or so clones, with roughly nine tenths as singletons. Sequences were derived from peripheral blood, sampled on day 0 of AZD1222 vaccination. These receptors all come from an adult in good health.

The chain carries TRBV2 and TRBJ1-2; TRBD1 matches at 9 bases. This CDR3 has 15 amino acids. Germline V gene sequence: CDR1 SNHLY, CDR2 FYNNEI. V was clipped by 6 bases and J by 6 bases; unmatched bases: 11. CDR3 in DNA: TGTGCCAGCAGGACCGGGACAGGGTCTGGAGATGGCTACACCTTC. This translates into CASRTGTGSGDGYTF.

V usage is TRBV7-2 and J usage is TRBJ1-4, with D uncertain. Trimming removed 1 base from V and 8 bases from J, with 5 bases in between. The CDR3 sequence is 12 residues long. Germline V gene sequence: CDR1 SGHTA, CDR2 FQGNSA. CDR3 residues: CASSLVKEKLFF. As DNA, the CDR3 is TGTGCCAGCAGCTTAGTTAAAGAAAAACTGTTTTTT.

The CDR3 protein is CASSLVSGSPLHF. Written as DNA, the CDR3 is TGTGCCAGCAGCTTAGTCTCGGGTTCACCCCTCCACTTT. This sequence joins TRBV11-3 and TRBJ1-6, with unresolved D. The germline V gene has CDR1 SGHNT and CDR2 YENEEA. The CDR3 sequence is 13 residues long. The V end was cut by 1 base, the J end by 9 bases, with 7 bases between.

The chain joins TRBV11-2 to TRBJ2-7; 10 nucleotides match TRBD2. The length of the CDR3 is 15 residues. Unmatched junction bases numbered 9, after V lost 3 bases and J lost 7 bases. Germline V CDR1 and CDR2: SGHAT, FQNNGV. CDR3 amino acids: CASSLVTSGAGEQYF. The CDR3 DNA reads as TGTGCCAGCAGCTTGGTCACTAGCGGGGCGGGGGAGCAGTACTTC.

V is TRBV10-3 and J is TRBJ2-5; tentatively, D is TRBD2 (6 bases). The CDR3 loop spans 14 amino acids. Germline CDR1 is ENHRY and CDR2 is SYGVKD. V was pared by 8 bases and J by 4 bases, with 17 bases between. This CDR3 is CAIGFSAGLETQYF. The CDR3 nucleotides read TGTGCCATCGGTTTTTCAGCGGGTTTAGAGACCCAGTACTTC.

The sample holds a few counts of this clone. CDR3 residues: CASSETGGQTEAFF. The CDR3 nucleotides are TGTGCCAGCAGTGAAACAGGGGGCCAGACTGAAGCTTTCTTT. The gene calls are TRBV6-1 and TRBJ1-1; 9 positions agree with TRBD1. The CDR3 is 14 amino acids. J lost 5 bases, V lost 2 bases, and 3 bases had no gene match. The germline CDR1 and CDR2 sequences are MNHNS and SASEGT.